One sample yielded the 19 T cell receptor beta chains listed below, sequenced in a study of blood T cell repertoires in COVID-19. TCRdb keeps only in-frame clones here, not all; method: immunoSEQ multiplex PCR. The sample holds 68,000 or so clones, roughly 88% seen once. Sequencing was carried out using peripheral blood. These receptors were obtained from a middle-aged man with COVID-19, enrolled during active disease.

This chain joins TRBV28 and TRBJ1-3, with TRBD1 identical over 10 bases. This CDR3 is 14 amino acids long. CDR1 and CDR2 from the germline V gene are MDHEN and SYDVKM. Germline trimming cut 5 bases from V and 4 bases from J; bases unmatched to any gene: 2. CDR3 DNA sequence: TGTGCCAGCAGTATGACAGGGGGCGGAAACACCATATATTTT. Translated: CASSMTGGGNTIYF.

The chain employs TRBV7-2 and TRBJ2-2; 10 bases match TRBD1. CDR1 is SGHTA and CDR2 is FQGNSA in the germline V gene. The CDR3 covers 15 residues. Trimming took 5 bases from V and 7 from J; bases not matched to a gene: 7. CDR3 amino acids: CASSPRQGAGGELFF. CDR3 nucleotides: TGTGCCAGCAGCCCAAGACAGGGGGCGGGCGGGGAGCTGTTTTTT.

This clone was recorded only once. The V gene is TRBV11-3, the J gene TRBJ2-1; the match to TRBD2 covers 9 bases. Germline V gives CDR1 SGHNT, CDR2 YENEEA. V shed 4 bases and J 2 bases; nucleotides not matched to a gene: 6. This CDR3 spans 16 amino acids. Here the CDR3 DNA reads TGTGCCAGCAGCTACTTTAGCGGGAGTGCCTACAATGAGCAGTTCTTC. This sequence encodes CASSYFSGSAYNEQFF.

The DNA of the CDR3 is TGTGCCAGCAGCTACCAGGGGGGCCCAACTAATGAAAAACTGTTTTTT. Translation: CASSYQGGPTNEKLFF. The chain links TRBV5-5 to TRBJ1-4, with TRBD1 identical over 7 bases. The V gene end was trimmed by 3 bases and the J gene end by 0 bases; junction bases not matched to a gene: 5. The germline gives CDR1 SGHKS, CDR2 YYEKEE (reference sequence). The CDR3 spans 16 residues.

This sequence joins TRBV4-1 and TRBJ2-7; a possible D gene is TRBD2 (7 bases). Germline CDR1 is MGHRA and CDR2 is YSYEKL. The CDR3 totals 18 residues. Deletions cut 4 bases from V and 0 bases from J, with 22 bases between. For the CDR3, the DNA is TGCGCCAGCAGCCCGTGGGGGGGCCTAGCCCAAGACTCCTACGAGCAGTACTTC. It specifies CASSPWGGLAQDSYEQYF.

This sequence joins TRBV7-6 and TRBJ1-4, with 7 bases aligning to TRBD1. V lost 1 base and J lost 10; bases outside the gene matches: 6. This CDR3 has 14 amino acids. Germline V gene sequence: CDR1 SGHVS, CDR2 FNYEAQ. The CDR3 here is CASSLDSRQGKLFF. The CDR3 DNA reads as TGTGCCAGCAGCTTAGATTCCCGACAGGGAAAACTGTTTTTT.

The chain couples TRBV5-1 to TRBJ2-3, with D maybe TRBD2 (6 bases). V lost 0 bases to trimming and J lost 0 bases, with 8 bases between them. The CDR3 is 15 amino acids. Germline lookup yields CDR1 SGHRS and CDR2 YFSETQ. The DNA of the CDR3 is TGCGCCAGCAGCTTGGACGGGACTAGCACAGATACGCAGTATTTT. It encodes CASSLDGTSTDTQYF.

The chain couples TRBV6-2 or TRBV6-3 to TRBJ1-1; no firm D call. The CDR3 has 13 residues. The germline V and J ends were trimmed by 2 bases and 4 bases, with 8 bases remaining between them. Germline V gives CDR1 MNHEY, CDR2 SVGEGT. CDR3 bases: TGTGCCAGCAGTTACCGGCCGGGCACTGAAGCTTTCTTT. It specifies CASSYRPGTEAFF.

The J gene is TRBJ2-3, the V gene TRBV29-1, with D maybe TRBD1 (5 bases). From germline, CDR1 is SQVTM and CDR2 ANQGSEA. Trimming removed 4 bases from V and 5 bases from J, with 13 bases in between. The CDR3 has 13 amino acids. Written as DNA, the CDR3 is TGCAGCGTTGGGAAGGGGTCTGAAGATACGCAGTATTTT. This sequence encodes CSVGKGSEDTQYF.

The V gene is TRBV20-1, the J gene TRBJ2-5; weak D call: TRBD2 (5 bases). Trimming pared 3 bases from V and 2 bases from J, leaving 10 bases between. This CDR3 has 13 residues. Germline V gene data show CDR1 as DFQATT and CDR2 as SNEGSKA (reference sequence). This CDR3 is CSASFRGQETQYF. CDR3 DNA sequence: TGCAGTGCTAGTTTCCGGGGACAAGAGACCCAGTACTTC.

This sequence joins TRBV4-1 and TRBJ2-1; 11 bases are shared with TRBD2. V trimming: 3 bases; J trimming: 7 bases; junction bases outside the gene matches: 17. The CDR3 runs 19 residues. The germline V gene has CDR1 MGHRA and CDR2 YSYEKL. CDR3 region: CASSHPVHLSGRAGNEQFF. In nucleotides, the CDR3 is TGCGCCAGCAGCCACCCCGTCCACCTTAGCGGGAGGGCCGGAAATGAGCAGTTCTTC.

The V and J genes are TRBV5-3 and TRBJ1-1; 8 positions match TRBD1. TRBV5-3 counts as an open reading frame of uncertain function. The CDR3 covers 17 residues. The junction had 12 bases not matched to a gene; V was cut back by 5 bases and J by 0 bases. This chain's CDR3 is CARRGDRGPNMNTEAFF. The DNA of the CDR3 is TGTGCCAGAAGGGGAGACAGGGGACCCAACATGAACACTGAAGCTTTCTTT.

The table lists this clone with a few counts. The chain is built from TRBV19 and TRBJ2-3, with 10 nucleotides matching TRBD2. Germline assignment: CDR1 LNHDA and CDR2 SQIVND (reference sequence). The trim removed 5 bases at V and 5 bases at J, leaving 10 bases unmatched. There are 16 residues in the CDR3. Here the CDR3 reads CASSSPTSGMRDTQYF. In DNA, the CDR3 is TGTGCCAGTAGTTCCCCTACTAGCGGGATGAGAGATACGCAGTATTTT.

The J gene is TRBJ2-7, the V gene TRBV24-1, with 11 positions matching TRBD2. CDR1 is KGHDR and CDR2 is SFDVKD in the germline V gene. CDR3 size: 15 residues. V was pared by 9 bases and J by 2 bases, with 8 bases of the junction left unmatched. The CDR3 bases are TGTGCCACCGTCTTACCGACTAGCGGGGCCTACGAGCAGTACTTC. This codes for CATVLPTSGAYEQYF.

J is TRBJ2-3 and V is TRBV28, with TRBD2 identical over 9 bases. This CDR3 has 17 amino acids. After removal of 3 bases from V and 1 base from J, the junction contained 8 bases not matched to a gene. CDR1 MDHEN and CDR2 SYDVKM come from the germline V gene. DNA of the CDR3: TGTGCCAGCAGTTTGTTCGCGGGAGGGAGAGGCACAGATACGCAGTATTTT. Translated, it gives CASSLFAGGRGTDTQYF.

V usage is TRBV5-4 and J usage is TRBJ1-2; a weak D match, TRBD1 (6 bases). Trimming pared 4 bases from V and 4 bases from J, leaving 14 bases between. The CDR3 contains 14 residues. Per the germline V gene, CDR1 is SGHNT and CDR2 is YYREEE (reference sequence). CDR3 in amino acids: CASSPSVTGYGYTF. As DNA, the CDR3 is TGTGCCAGCAGCCCTTCGGTGACAGGCTATGGCTACACCTTC.

The chain joins TRBV6-1 to TRBJ2-2; 9 bases match TRBD2. Germline V gene sequence: CDR1 MNHNS, CDR2 SASEGT. V lost 4 bases and J lost 7; bases outside the gene matches: 16. The CDR3 totals 18 residues. This CDR3 is CASSGPPGLAGWGGELFF. The CDR3 nucleotides are TGTGCCAGCAGTGGTCCCCCCGGGCTAGCGGGATGGGGCGGGGAGCTGTTTTTT.

This sequence joins TRBV9 and TRBJ1-2, with TRBD1 matching 7 bases. This CDR3 comprises 13 residues. V lost 3 bases and J lost 3; bases outside the gene matches: 2. The germline CDR1 and CDR2 sequences are SGDLS and YYNGEE. CDR3 nucleotides: TGTGCCAGCAGCGAGACAGGGCACTATGGCTACACCTTC. It translates to CASSETGHYGYTF.

The chain combines TRBV7-9 with TRBJ2-2; D perhaps matches TRBD1 (7 bases). Germline loops: CDR1 SEHNR, CDR2 FQNEAQ (reference sequence). There are 15 residues in the CDR3. Trimming removed 5 bases at V and 4 bases at J, with 14 bases between. The CDR3 reads CASSVRQGGTGELFF. For the CDR3, the DNA is TGTGCCAGCAGCGTCCGACAGGGAGGCACCGGGGAGCTGTTTTTT.